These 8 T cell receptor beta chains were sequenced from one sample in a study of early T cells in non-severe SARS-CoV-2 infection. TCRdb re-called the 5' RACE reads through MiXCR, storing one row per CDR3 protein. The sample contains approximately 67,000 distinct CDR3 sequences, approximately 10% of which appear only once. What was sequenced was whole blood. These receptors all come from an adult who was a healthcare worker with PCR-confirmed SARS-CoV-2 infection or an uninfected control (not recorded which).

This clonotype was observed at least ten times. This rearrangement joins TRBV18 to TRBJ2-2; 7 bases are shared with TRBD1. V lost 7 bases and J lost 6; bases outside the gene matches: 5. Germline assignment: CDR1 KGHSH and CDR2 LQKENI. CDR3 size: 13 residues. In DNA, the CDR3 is TGTGCCAGCTTGTGGACAGGCGCCGGGGAGCTGTTTTTT. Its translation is CASLWTGAGELFF.

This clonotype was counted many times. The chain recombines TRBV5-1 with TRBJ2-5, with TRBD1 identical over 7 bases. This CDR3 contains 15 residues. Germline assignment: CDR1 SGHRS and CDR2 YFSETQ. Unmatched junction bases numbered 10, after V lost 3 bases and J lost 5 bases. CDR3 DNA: TGCGCCAGCAGCTGGGGGACAGCCAGTGGCGAGACCCAGTACTTC. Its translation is CASSWGTASGETQYF.

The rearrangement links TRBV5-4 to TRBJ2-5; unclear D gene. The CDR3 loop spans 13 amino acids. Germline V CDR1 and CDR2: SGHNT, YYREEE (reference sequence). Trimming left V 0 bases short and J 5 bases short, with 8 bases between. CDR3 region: CASSLVPAETQYF. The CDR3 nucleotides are TGTGCCAGCAGCTTGGTACCCGCGGAGACCCAGTACTTC.

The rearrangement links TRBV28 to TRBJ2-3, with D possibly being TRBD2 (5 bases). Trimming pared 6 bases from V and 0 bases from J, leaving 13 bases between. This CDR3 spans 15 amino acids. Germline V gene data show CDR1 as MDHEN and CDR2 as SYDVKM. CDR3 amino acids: CASRVAGMSTDTQYF. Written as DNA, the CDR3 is TGTGCCAGCAGAGTGGCCGGGATGAGCACAGATACGCAGTATTTT.

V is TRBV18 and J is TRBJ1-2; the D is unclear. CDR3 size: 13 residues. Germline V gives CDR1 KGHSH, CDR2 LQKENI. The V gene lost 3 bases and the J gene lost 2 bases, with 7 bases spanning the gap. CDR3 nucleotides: TGTGCCAGCTCACCGACGGCGAACTATGGCTACACCTTC. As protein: CASSPTANYGYTF.

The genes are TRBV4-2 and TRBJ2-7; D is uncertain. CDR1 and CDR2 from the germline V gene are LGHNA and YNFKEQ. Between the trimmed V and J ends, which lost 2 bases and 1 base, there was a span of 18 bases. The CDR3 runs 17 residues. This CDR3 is CASSQPPRADTSYEQYF. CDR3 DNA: TGTGCCAGCAGCCAACCCCCCCGGGCTGATACGTCCTACGAGCAGTACTTC.

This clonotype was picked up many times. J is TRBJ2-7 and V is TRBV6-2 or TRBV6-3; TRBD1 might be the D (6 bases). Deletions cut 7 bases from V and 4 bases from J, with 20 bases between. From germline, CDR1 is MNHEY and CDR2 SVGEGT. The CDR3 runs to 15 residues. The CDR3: CASTLQGRVNYEQYF. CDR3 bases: TGTGCCAGCACCTTACAGGGAAGGGTCAATTACGAGCAGTACTTC.

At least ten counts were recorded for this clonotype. CDR3 sequence: CASKPRGTPSTDTQYF. The CDR3 DNA sequence: TGTGCCAGCAAACCCCGGGGCACCCCTAGCACAGATACGCAGTATTTT. V is TRBV2 and J is TRBJ2-3; tentatively, D is TRBD1 or TRBD2 (5 bases each). This CDR3 is 16 amino acids long. The germline V gene has CDR1 SNHLY and CDR2 FYNNEI. Trimming left V 7 bases short and J 0 bases short, with 17 bases between.